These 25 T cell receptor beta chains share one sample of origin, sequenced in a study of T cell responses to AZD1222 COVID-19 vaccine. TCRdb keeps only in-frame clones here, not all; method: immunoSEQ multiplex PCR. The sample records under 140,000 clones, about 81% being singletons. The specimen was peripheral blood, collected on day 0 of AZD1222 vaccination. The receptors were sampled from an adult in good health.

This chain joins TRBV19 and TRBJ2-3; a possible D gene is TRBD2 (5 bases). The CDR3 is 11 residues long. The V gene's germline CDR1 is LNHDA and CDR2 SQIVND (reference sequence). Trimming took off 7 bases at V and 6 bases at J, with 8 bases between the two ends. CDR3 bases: TGTGCCAGTAAGAGGGAGGATACGCAGTATTTT. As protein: CASKREDTQYF.

The CDR3 DNA is TGTGCCAGCAGCCACAGGGGGCCTGTTCCAGATACGCAGTATTTT. It yields the protein CASSHRGPVPDTQYF. V and J are TRBV13 and TRBJ2-3; 9 nucleotides match TRBD1. The CDR3 runs to 15 residues. The germline V gene has CDR1 PRHDT and CDR2 FYEKMQ (reference sequence). Losses at the gene ends were 5 bases for V and 4 bases for J; bases not matched to a gene: 7.

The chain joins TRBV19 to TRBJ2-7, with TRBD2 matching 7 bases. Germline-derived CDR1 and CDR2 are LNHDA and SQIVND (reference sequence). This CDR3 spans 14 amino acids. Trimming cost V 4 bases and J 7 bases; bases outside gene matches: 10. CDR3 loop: CASSKGSGVREQYF. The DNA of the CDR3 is TGTGCCAGTAGTAAAGGGAGCGGGGTGAGGGAGCAGTACTTC. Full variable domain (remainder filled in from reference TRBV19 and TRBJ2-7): DGGITQSPKYLFRKEGQNVTLSCEQNLNHDAMYWYRQDPGQGLRLIYYSQIVNDFQKGDIAEGYSVSREKKESFPLTVTSAQKNPTAFYLCASSKGSGVREQYFGPGTRLTVT.

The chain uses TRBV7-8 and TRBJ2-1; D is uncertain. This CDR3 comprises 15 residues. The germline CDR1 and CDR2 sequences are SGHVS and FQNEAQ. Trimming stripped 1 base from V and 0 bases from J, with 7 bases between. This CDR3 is CASSLDPSSYNEQFF. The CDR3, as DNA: TGTGCCAGCAGCTTAGATCCCAGCTCCTACAATGAGCAGTTCTTC.

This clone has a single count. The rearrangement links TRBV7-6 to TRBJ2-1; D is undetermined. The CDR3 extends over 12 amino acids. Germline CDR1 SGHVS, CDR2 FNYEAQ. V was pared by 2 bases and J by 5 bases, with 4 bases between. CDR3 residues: CASSLTDNEQFF. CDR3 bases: TGTGCCAGCAGCTTAACCGACAATGAGCAGTTCTTC.

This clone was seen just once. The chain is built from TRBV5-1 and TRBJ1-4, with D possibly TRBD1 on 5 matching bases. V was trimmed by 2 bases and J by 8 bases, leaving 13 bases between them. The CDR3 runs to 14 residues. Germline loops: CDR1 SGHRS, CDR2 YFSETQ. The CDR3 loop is CASSFRGDNEKLFF. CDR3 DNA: TGCGCCAGCAGCTTTAGGGGAGACAACGAAAAACTGTTTTTT.

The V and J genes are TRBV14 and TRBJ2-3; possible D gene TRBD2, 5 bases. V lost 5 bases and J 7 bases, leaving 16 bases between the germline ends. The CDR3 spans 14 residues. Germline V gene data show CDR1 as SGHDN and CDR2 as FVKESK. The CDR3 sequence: CASSATSSIHTQYF. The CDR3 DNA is TGTGCCAGCAGCGCGACGTCTAGCATTCATACGCAGTATTTT.

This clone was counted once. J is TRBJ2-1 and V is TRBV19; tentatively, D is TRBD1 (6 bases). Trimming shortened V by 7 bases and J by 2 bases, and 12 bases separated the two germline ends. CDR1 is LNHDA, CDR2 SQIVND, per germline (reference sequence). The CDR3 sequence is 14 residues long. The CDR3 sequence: CASKGVGAYNEQFF. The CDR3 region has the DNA TGTGCCAGTAAGGGGGTCGGAGCCTACAATGAGCAGTTCTTC.

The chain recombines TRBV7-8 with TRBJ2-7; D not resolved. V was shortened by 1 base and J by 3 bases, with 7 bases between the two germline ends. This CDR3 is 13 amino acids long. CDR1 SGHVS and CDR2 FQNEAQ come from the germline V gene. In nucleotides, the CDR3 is TGTGCCAGCAGCTTAGGGGGATTCTACGAGCAGTACTTC. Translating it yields CASSLGGFYEQYF. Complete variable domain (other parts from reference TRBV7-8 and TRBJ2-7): GAGVSQSPRYKVAKRGQDVALRCDPISGHVSLFWYQQALGQGPEFLTYFQNEAQLDKSGLPSDRFFAERPEGSVSTLKIQRTQQEDSAVYLCASSLGGFYEQYFGPGTRLTVT.

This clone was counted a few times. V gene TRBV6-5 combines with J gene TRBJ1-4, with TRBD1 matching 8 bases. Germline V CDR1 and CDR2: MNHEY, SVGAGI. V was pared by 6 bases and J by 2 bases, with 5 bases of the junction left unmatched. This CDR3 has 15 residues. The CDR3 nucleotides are TGTGCCAGCAGGCGTCCAGGGGGCACTAATGAAAAACTGTTTTTT. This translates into CASRRPGGTNEKLFF.

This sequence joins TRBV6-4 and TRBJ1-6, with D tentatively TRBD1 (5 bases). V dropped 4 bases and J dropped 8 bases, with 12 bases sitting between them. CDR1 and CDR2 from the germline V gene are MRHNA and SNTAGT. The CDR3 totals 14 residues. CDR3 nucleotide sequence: TGTGCCAGCAGTGTCCTCGGGGGTGATTCACCCCTCCACTTT. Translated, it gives CASSVLGGDSPLHF.

The CDR3 DNA sequence: TGTGCCAGCAGCTTAGCAGGGGGCTCTGGAAACACCATATATTTT. It encodes CASSLAGGSGNTIYF. J is TRBJ1-3 and V is TRBV7-2; D perhaps matches TRBD1 (6 bases). Trimming removed 0 bases from V and 0 bases from J, with 6 bases in between. Per the germline V gene, CDR1 is SGHTA and CDR2 is FQGNSA. The CDR3 has 15 amino acids.

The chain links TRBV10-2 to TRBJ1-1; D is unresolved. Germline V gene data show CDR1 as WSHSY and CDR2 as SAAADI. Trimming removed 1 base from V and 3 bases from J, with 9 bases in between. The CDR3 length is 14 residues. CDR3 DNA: TGCGCCAGCAGTGAGTACTACTTATACACTGAAGCTTTCTTT. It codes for CASSEYYLYTEAFF.

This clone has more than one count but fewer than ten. The CDR3 is CASSLFSYNSPLHF. The CDR3 nucleotides read TGTGCCAGCAGCTTATTCTCCTATAATTCACCCCTCCACTTT. The J gene is TRBJ1-6, the V gene TRBV7-2; D is undetermined. The CDR3 is made up of 14 amino acids. Germline CDR1 reads SGHTA; CDR2 reads FQGNSA. The V end lost 2 bases, the J end lost 0 bases, and 2 bases lay between the germline ends.

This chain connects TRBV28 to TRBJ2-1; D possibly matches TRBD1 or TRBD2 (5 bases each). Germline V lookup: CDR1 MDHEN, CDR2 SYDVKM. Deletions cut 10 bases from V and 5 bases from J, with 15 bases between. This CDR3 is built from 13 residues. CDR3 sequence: CATYHGGNNEQFF. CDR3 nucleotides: TGTGCCACGTACCATGGGGGTAACAATGAGCAGTTCTTC.

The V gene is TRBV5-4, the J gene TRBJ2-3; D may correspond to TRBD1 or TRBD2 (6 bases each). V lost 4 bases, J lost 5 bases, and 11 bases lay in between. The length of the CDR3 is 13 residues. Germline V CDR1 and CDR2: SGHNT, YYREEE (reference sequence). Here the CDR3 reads CASSRKGGDTQYF. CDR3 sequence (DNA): TGTGCCAGCAGCCGGAAGGGGGGAGATACGCAGTATTTT.

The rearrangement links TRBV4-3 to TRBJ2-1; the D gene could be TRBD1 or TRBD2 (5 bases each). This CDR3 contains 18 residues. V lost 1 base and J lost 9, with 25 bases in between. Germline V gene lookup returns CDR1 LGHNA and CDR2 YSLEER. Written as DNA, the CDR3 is TGCGCCAGCAGCCAAGTTCGAGGGGCGTCGTCGCCCCGTGGTGAGCAGTTCTTC. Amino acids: CASSQVRGASSPRGEQFF.

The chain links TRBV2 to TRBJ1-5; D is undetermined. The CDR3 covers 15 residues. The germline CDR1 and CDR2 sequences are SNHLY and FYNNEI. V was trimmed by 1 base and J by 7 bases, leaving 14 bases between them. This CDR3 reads CASSEEGPDNQPQHF. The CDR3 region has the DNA TGTGCCAGCAGTGAAGAGGGTCCAGACAACCAGCCCCAGCATTTT.

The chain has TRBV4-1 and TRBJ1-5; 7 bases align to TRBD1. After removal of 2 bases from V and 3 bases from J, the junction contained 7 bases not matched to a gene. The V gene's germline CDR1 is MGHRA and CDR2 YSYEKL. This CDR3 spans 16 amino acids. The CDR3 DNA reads TGCGCCAGCAGCCAAAAAAGGGGACAGCACAATCAGCCCCAGCATTTT. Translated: CASSQKRGQHNQPQHF.

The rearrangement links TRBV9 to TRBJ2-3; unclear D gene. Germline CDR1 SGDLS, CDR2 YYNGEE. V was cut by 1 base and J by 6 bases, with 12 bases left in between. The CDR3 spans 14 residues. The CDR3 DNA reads TGTGCCAGCAGCGTACTTTCCACGTCGGATACGCAGTATTTT. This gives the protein CASSVLSTSDTQYF.

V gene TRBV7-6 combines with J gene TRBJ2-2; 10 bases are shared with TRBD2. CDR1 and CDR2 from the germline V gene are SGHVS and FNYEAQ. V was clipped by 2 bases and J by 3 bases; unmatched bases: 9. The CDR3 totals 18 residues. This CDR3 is CASSLSLTSGSHTGELFF. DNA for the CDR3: TGTGCCAGCAGCTTAAGCTTGACTAGCGGGTCCCACACCGGGGAGCTGTTTTTT.

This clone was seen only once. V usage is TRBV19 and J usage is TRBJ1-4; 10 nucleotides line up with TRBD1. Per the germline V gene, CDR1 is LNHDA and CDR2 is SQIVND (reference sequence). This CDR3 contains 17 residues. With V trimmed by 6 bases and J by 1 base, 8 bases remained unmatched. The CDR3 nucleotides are TGTGCCAGTAGCGCCCCAGACAGGGGGCGAACTAATGAAAAACTGTTTTTT. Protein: CASSAPDRGRTNEKLFF.

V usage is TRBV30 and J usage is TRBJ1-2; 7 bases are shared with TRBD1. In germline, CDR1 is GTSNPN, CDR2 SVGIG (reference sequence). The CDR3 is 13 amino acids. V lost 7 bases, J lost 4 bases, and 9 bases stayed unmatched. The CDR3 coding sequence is TGTGCCTTACAGGGGATGGGGTCCTATGGCTACACCTTC. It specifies CALQGMGSYGYTF. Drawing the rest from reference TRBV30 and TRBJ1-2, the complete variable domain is SQTIHQWPATLVQPVGSPLSLECTVEGTSNPNLYWYRQAAGRGLQLLFYSVGIGQISSEVPQNLSASRPQDRQFILSSKKLLLSDSGFYLCALQGMGSYGYTFGSGTRLTVV.

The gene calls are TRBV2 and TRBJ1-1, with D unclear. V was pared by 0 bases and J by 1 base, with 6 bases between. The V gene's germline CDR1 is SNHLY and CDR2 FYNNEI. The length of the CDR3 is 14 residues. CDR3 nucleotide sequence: TGTGCCAGCAGTGAAGCTTGGGCGAACACTGAAGCTTTCTTT. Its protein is CASSEAWANTEAFF.

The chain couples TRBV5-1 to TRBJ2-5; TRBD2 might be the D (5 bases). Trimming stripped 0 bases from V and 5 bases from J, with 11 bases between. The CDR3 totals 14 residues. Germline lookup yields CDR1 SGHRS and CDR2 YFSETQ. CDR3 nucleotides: TGCGCCAGCAGCTTGGATGGGAGTGCCGAGACCCAGTACTTC. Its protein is CASSLDGSAETQYF. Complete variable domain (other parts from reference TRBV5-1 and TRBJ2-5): KAGVTQTPRYLIKTRGQQVTLSCSPISGHRSVSWYQQTPGQGLQFLFEYFSETQRNKGNFPGRFSGRQFSNSRSEMNVSTLELGDSALYLCASSLDGSAETQYFGPGTRLLVL.